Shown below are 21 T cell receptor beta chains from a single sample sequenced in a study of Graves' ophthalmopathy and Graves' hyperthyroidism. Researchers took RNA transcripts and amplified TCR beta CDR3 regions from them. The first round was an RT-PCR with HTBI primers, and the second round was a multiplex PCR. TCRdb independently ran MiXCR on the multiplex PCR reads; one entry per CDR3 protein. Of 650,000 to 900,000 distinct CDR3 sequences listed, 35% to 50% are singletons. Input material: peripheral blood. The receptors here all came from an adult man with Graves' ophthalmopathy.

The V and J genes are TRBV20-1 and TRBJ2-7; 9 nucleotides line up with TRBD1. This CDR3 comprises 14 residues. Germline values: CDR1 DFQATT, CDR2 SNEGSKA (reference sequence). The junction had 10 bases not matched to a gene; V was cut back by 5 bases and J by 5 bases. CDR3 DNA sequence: TGCAGTGCTCCGAGGGGACAGGGTCTCGACGAGCAGTACTTC. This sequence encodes CSAPRGQGLDEQYF.

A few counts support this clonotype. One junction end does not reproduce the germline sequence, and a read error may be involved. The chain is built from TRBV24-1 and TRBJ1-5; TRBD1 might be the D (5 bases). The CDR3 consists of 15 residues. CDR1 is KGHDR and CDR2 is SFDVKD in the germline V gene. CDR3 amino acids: CASSYSRQPNQPQHF. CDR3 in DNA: TGTGCCAGCAGTTACTCGAGACAGCCAAATCAGCCCCAGCATTTT.

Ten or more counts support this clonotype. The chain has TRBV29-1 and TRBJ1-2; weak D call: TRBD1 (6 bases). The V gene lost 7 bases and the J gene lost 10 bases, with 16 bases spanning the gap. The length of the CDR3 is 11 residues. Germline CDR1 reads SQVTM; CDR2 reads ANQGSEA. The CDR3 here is CSAGALSDYTF. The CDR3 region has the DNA TGCAGCGCGGGGGCCCTATCAGACTACACCTTC.

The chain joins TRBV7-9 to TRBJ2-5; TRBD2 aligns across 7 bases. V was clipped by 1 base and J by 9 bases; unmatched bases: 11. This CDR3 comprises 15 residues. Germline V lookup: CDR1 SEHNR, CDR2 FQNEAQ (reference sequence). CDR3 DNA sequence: TGTGCCAGCAGCTTAGAGGGAGGGAGTGGTCAGCCCCAGTACTTC. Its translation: CASSLEGGSGQPQYF. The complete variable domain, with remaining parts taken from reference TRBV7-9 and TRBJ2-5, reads DTGVSQNPRHKITKRGQNVTFRCDPISEHNRLYWYRQTLGQGPEFLTYFQNEAQLEKSRLLSDRFSAERPKGSFSTLEIQRTEQGDSAMYLCASSLEGGSGQPQYFGPGTRLLVL.

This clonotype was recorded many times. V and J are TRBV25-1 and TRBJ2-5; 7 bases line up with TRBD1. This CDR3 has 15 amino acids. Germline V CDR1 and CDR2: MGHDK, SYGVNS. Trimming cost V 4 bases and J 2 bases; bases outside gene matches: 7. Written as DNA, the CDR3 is TGTGCCAGCAGTGCGGGGACAGAACTACAAGAGACCCAGTACTTC. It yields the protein CASSAGTELQETQYF.

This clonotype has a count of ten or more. The CDR3 DNA reads TGTGCCAGTAGTTTCTACGGTGAGCAGTACTTC. This translates into CASSFYGEQYF. The chain recombines TRBV19 with TRBJ2-7, with no clear D. The length of the CDR3 is 11 residues. The germline CDR1 and CDR2 sequences are LNHDA and SQIVND (reference sequence). Trimming took 5 bases from V and 7 from J, leaving 9 bases between them. The variable domain in full, with the rest retrieved from reference TRBV19 and TRBJ2-7, is DGGITQSPKYLFRKEGQNVTLSCEQNLNHDAMYWYRQDPGQGLRLIYYSQIVNDFQKGDIAEGYSVSREKKESFPLTVTSAQKNPTAFYLCASSFYGEQYFGPGTRLTVT.

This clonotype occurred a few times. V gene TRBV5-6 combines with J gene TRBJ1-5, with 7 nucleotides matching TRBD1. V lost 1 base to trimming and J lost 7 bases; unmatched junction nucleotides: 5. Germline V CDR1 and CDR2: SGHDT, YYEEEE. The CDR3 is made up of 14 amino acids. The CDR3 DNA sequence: TGTGCCAGCAGCTTGACAGGGGCTCGGCAGCCCCAGCATTTT. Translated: CASSLTGARQPQHF.

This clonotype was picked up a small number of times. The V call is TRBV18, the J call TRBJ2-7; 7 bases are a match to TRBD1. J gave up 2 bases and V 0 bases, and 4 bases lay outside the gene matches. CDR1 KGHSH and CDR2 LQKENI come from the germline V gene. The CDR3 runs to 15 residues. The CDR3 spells CASSPPQTGTYEQYF. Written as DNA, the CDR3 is TGTGCCAGCTCACCACCGCAGACAGGGACCTACGAGCAGTACTTC.

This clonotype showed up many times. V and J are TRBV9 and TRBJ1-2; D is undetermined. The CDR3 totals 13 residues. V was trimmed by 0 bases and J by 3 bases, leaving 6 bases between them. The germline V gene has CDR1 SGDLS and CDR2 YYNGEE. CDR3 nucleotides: TGTGCCAGCAGCGTAGGGGAAGACTATGGCTACACCTTC. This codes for CASSVGEDYGYTF.

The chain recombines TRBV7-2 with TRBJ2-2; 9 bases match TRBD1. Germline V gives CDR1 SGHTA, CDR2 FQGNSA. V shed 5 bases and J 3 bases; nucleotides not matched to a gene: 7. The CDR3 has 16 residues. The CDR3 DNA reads TGTGCCAGCAGCGTGACAGGGGGATCGGACACCGGGGAGCTGTTTTTT. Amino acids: CASSVTGGSDTGELFF.

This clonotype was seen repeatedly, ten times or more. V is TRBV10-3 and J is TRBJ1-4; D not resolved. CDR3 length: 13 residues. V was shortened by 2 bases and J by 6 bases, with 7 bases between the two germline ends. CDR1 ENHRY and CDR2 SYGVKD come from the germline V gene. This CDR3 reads CAISEASHEKLFF. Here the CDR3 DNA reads TGTGCCATCAGTGAGGCCAGCCATGAAAAACTGTTTTTT.

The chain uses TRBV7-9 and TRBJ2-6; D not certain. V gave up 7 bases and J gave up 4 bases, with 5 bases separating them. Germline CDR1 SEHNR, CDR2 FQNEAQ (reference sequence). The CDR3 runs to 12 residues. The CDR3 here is CASTQGANVLTF. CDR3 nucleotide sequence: TGTGCCAGCACCCAGGGGGCCAACGTCCTGACTTTC.

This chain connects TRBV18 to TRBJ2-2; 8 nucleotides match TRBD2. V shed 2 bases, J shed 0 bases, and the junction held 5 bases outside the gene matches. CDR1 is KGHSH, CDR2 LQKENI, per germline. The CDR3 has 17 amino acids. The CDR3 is CASSPTSGGPNTGELFF. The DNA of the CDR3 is TGTGCCAGCTCACCAACTAGCGGAGGTCCGAACACCGGGGAGCTGTTTTTT.

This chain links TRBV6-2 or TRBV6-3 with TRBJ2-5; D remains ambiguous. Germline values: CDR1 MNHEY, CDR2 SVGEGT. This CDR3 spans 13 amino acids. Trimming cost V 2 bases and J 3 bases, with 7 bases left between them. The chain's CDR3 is CASSYVQKETQYF. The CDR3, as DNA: TGTGCCAGCAGTTACGTCCAGAAAGAGACCCAGTACTTC.

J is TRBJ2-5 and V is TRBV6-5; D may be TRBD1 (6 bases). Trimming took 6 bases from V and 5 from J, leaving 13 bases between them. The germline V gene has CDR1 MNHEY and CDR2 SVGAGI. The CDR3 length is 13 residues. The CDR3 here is CASRRTGSETQYF. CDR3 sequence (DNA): TGTGCCAGCAGACGAACAGGGTCCGAGACCCAGTACTTC.

CDR3 nucleotides: TGCAGCGTTGGCGGACAGGGGGCGGAGGGCTACACCTTC. Translating gives CSVGGQGAEGYTF. This chain connects TRBV29-1 to TRBJ1-2, with 11 bases fitting TRBD1. Unmatched junction bases numbered 6, after V lost 4 bases and J lost 8 bases. Germline V gene sequence: CDR1 SQVTM, CDR2 ANQGSEA. The CDR3 runs 13 residues.

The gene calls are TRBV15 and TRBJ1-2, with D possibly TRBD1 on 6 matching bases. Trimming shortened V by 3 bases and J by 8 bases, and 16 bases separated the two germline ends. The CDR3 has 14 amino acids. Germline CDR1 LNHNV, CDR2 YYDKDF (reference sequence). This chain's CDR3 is CATSSPDRGGGYTF. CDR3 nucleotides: TGTGCCACCAGCAGCCCGGACAGAGGTGGGGGCTACACCTTC.

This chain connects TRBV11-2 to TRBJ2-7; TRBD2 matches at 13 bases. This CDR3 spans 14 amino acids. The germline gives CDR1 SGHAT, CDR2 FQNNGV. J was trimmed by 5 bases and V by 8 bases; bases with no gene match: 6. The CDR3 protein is CASRWTSGGNEQYF. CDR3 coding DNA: TGTGCCAGCCGATGGACTAGCGGGGGCAACGAGCAGTACTTC.

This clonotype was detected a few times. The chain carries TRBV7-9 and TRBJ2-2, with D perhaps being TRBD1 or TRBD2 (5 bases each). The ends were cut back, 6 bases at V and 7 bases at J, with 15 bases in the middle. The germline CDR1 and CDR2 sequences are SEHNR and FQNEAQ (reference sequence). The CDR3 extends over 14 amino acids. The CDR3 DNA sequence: TGTGCCAGCAGTAGGACCGTTGGGGGCGGGGAGCTGTTTTTT. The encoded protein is CASSRTVGGGELFF.

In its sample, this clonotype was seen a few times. CDR3 nucleotide sequence: TGTGCCAGCAGCGACTCTTACACTGAAGCTTTCTTT. Protein: CASSDSYTEAFF. This rearrangement joins TRBV25-1 to TRBJ1-1; no firm D call. V shed 6 bases and J shed 3 bases, with 8 bases lying between them. Germline V gene sequence: CDR1 MGHDK, CDR2 SYGVNS. The CDR3 is 12 amino acids.

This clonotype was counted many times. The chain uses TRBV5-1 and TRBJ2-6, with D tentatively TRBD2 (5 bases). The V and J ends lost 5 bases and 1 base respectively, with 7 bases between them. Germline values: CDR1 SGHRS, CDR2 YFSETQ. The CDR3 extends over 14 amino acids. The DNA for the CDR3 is TGCGCCAGCAGGTCGGGGTCTGGGGCCAACGTCCTGACTTTC. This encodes CASRSGSGANVLTF.